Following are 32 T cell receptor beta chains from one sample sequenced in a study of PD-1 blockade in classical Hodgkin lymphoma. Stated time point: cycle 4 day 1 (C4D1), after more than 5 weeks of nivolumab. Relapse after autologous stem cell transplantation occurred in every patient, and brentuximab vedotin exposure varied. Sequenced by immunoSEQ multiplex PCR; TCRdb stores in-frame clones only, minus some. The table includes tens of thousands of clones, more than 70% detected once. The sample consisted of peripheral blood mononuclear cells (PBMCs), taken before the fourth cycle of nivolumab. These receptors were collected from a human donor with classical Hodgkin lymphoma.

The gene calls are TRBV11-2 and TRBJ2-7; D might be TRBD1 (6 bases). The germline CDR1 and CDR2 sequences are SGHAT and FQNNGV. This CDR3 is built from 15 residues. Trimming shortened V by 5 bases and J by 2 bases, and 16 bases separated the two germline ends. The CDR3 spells CASSLTDRKPYEQYF. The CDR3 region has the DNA TGTGCCAGCAGCCTTACGGACAGAAAACCCTACGAGCAGTACTTC.

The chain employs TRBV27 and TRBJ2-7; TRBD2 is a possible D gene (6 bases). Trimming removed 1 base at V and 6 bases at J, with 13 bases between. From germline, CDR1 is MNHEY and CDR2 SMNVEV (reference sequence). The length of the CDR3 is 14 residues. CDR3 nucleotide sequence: TGTGCCAGCAGTTTATTTGTCGACGGGGGCGAGCAGTACTTC. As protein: CASSLFVDGGEQYF.

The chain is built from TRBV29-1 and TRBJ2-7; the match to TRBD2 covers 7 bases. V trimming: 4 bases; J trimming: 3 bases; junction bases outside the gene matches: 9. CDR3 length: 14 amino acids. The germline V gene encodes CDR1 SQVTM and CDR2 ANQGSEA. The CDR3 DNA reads TGCAGCGTTGGCGGGAGAGGACCGCTCTACGAGCAGTACTTC. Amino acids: CSVGGRGPLYEQYF.

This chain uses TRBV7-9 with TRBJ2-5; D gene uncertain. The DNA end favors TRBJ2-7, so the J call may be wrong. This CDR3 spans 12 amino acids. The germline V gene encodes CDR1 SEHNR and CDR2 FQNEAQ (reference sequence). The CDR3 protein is CASSHESYEQYF. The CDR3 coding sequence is TGTGCCAGCAGCCATGAATCCTACGAGCAGTACTTC.

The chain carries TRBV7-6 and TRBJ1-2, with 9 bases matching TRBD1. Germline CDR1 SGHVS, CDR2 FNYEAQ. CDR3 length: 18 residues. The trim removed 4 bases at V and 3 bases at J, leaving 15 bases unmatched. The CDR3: CASSSLSPGTGFHYGYTF. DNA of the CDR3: TGTGCCAGCAGCTCTCTATCCCCCGGGACAGGGTTCCACTATGGCTACACCTTC.

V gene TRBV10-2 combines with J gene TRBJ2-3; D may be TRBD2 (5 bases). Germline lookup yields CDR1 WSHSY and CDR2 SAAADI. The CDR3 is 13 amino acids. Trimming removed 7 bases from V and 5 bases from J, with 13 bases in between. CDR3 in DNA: TGCGCCAGCACCCGAGGTGAGGGAGATACGCAGTATTTT. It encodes CASTRGEGDTQYF.

The CDR3 reads CASSLVASGDQETQYF. The CDR3 nucleotides read TGCGCCAGCAGCTTGGTTGCTAGCGGGGACCAAGAGACCCAGTACTTC. This rearrangement joins TRBV5-1 to TRBJ2-5, with 9 bases lining up with TRBD2. The CDR3 consists of 16 residues. The ends lost 0 bases at V and 0 bases at J; junction bases unmatched: 3. Germline V CDR1 and CDR2: SGHRS, YFSETQ.

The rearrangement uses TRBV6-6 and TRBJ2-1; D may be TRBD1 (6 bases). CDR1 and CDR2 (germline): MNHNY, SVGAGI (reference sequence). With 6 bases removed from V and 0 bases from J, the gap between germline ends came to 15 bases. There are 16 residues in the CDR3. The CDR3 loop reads CASRDQRGYSYNEQFF. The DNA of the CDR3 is TGTGCCAGCAGAGATCAAAGGGGGTACTCCTACAATGAGCAGTTCTTC.

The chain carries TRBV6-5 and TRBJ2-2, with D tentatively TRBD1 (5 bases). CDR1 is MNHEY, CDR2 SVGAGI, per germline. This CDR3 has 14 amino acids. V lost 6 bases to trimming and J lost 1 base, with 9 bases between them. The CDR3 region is CASSLTVNTGELFF. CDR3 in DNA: TGTGCCAGCAGCCTGACAGTGAACACCGGGGAGCTGTTTTTT.

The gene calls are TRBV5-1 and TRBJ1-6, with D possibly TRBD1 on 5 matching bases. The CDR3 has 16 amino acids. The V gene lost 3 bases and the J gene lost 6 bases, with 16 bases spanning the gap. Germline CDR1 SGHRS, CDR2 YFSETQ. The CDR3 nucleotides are TGCGCCAGCAGCTCTTTTCAGGGCGCTGGTAATTCACCCCTCCACTTT. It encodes CASSSFQGAGNSPLHF.

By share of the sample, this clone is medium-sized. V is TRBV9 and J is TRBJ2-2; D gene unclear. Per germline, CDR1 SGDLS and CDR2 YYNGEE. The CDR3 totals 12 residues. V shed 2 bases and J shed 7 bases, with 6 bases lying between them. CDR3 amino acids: CASSVDVGELFF. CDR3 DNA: TGTGCCAGCAGCGTCGATGTCGGGGAGCTGTTTTTT.

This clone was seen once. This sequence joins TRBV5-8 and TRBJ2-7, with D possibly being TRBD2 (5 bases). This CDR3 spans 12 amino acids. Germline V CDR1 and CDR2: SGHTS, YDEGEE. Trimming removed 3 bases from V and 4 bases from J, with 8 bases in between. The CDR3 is CASSYGVYEQYF. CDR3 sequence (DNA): TGTGCCAGCAGCTACGGGGTTTACGAGCAGTACTTC. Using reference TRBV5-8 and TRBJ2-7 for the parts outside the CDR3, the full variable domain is EAGVTQSPTHLIKTRGQQATLRCSPISGHTSVYWYQQALGLGLQFLLWYDEGEERNRGNFPPRFSGRQFPNYSSELNVNALELEDSALYLCASSYGVYEQYFGPGTRLTVT.

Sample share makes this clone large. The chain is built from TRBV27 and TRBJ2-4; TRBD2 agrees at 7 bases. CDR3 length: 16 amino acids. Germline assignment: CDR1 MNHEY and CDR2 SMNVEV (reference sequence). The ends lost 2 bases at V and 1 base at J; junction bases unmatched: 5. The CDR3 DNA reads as TGTGCCAGCAGTTTAGGGATGGGAGGGGCCAAAAACATTCAGTACTTC. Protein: CASSLGMGGAKNIQYF.

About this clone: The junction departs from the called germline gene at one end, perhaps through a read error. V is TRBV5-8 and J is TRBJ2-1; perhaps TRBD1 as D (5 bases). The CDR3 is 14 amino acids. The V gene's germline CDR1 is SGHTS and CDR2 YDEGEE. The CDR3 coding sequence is TGCGCCAGCAGCCAAGTTGGGGCACAATATGAGCAGTTCTTC. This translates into CASSQVGAQYEQFF. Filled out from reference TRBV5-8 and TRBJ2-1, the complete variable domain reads EAGVTQSPTHLIKTRGQQATLRCSPISGHTSVYWYQQALGLGLQFLLWYDEGEERNRGNFPPRFSGRQFPNYSSELNVNALELEDSALYLCASSQVGAQYEQFFGPGTRLTVL.

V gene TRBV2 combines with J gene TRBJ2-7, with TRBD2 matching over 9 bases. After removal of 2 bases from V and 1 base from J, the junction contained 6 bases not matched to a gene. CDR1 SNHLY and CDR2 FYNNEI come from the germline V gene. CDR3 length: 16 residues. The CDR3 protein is CASSEIRLAGSYEQYF. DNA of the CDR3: TGTGCCAGCAGTGAAATTCGGCTAGCGGGATCCTACGAGCAGTACTTC.

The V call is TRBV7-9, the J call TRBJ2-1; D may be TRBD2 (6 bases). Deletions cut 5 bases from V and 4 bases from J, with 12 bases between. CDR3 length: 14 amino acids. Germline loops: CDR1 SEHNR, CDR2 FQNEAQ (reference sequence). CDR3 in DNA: TGTGCCAGCAGCACCGGGACTTTTTACAATGAGCAGTTCTTC. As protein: CASSTGTFYNEQFF. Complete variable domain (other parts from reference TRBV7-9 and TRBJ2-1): DTGVSQNPRHKITKRGQNVTFRCDPISEHNRLYWYRQTLGQGPEFLTYFQNEAQLEKSRLLSDRFSAERPKGSFSTLEIQRTEQGDSAMYLCASSTGTFYNEQFFGPGTRLTVL.

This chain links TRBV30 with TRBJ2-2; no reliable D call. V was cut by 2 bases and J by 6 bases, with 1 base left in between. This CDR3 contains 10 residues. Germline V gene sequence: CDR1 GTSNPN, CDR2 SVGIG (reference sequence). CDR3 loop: CAWSSGELFF. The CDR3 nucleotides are TGTGCCTGGAGTTCCGGGGAGCTGTTTTTT. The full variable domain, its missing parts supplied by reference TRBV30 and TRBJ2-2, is SQTIHQWPATLVQPVGSPLSLECTVEGTSNPNLYWYRQAAGRGLQLLFYSVGIGQISSEVPQNLSASRPQDRQFILSSKKLLLSDSGFYLCAWSSGELFFGEGSRLTVL.

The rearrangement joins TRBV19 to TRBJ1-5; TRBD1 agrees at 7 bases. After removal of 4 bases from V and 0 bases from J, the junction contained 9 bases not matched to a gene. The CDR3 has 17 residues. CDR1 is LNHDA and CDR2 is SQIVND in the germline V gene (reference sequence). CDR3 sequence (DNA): TGTGCCAGTAGTAACCGACAGGGCCCATATAGCAATCAGCCCCAGCATTTT. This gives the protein CASSNRQGPYSNQPQHF.

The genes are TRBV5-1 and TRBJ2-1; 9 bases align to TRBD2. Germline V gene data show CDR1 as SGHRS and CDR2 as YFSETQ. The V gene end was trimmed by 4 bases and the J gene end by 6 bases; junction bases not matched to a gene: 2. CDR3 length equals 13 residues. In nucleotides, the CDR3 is TGCGCCAGCAGCCAGGGACTAGCCAATGAGCAGTTCTTC. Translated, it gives CASSQGLANEQFF.

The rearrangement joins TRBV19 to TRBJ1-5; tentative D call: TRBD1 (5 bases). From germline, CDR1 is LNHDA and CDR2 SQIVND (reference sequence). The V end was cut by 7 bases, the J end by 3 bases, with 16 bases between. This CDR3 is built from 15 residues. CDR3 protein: CASNLQAPLNQPQHF. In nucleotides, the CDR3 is TGTGCCAGTAATTTACAGGCGCCGCTCAATCAGCCCCAGCATTTT.

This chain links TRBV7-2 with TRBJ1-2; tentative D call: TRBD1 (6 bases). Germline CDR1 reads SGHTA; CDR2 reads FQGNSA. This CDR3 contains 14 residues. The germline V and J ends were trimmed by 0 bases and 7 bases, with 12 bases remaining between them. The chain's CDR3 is CASSLAFTGFGYTF. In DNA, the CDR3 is TGTGCCAGCAGCTTAGCGTTTACAGGGTTTGGCTACACCTTC.

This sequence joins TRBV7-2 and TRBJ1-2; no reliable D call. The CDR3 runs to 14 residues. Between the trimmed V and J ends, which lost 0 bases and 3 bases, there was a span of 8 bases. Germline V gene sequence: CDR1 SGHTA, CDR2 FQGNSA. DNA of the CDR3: TGTGCCAGCAGCTTAGCCGGGGTCGACTATGGCTACACCTTC. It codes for CASSLAGVDYGYTF. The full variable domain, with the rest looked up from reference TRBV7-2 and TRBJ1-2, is GAGVSQSPSNKVTEKGKDVELRCDPISGHTALYWYRQSLGQGLEFLIYFQGNSAPDKSGLPSDRFSAERTGGSVSTLTIQRTQQEDSAVYLCASSLAGVDYGYTFGSGTRLTVV.

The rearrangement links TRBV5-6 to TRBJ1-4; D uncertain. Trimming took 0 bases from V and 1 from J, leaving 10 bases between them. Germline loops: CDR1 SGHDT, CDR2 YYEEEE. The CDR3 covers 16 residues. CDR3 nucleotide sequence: TGTGCCAGCAGCTTGGGAGCTCGGCGAACTAATGAAAAACTGTTTTTT. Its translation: CASSLGARRTNEKLFF. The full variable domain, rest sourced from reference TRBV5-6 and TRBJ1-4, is DAGVTQSPTHLIKTRGQQVTLRCSPKSGHDTVSWYQQALGQGPQFIFQYYEEEERQRGNFPDRFSGHQFPNYSSELNVNALLLGDSALYLCASSLGARRTNEKLFFGSGTQLSVL.

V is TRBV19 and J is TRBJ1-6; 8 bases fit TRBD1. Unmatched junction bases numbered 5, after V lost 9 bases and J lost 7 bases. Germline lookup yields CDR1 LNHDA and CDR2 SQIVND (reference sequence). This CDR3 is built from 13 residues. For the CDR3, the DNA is TGTGCCAGCTCCGGGACAGGCAATTCACCCCTCCACTTT. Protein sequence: CASSGTGNSPLHF.

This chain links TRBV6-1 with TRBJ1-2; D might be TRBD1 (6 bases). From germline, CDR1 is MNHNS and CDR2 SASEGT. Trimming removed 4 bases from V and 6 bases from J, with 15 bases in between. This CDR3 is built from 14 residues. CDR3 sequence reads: CASSVEPGEDGYTF. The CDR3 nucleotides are TGTGCCAGCAGTGTGGAGCCAGGGGAGGATGGCTACACCTTC.

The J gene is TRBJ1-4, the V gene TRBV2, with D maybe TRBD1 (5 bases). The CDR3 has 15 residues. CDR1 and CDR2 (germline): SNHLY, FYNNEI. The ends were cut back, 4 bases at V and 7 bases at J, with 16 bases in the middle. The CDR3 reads CASSVDTGIFEKLFF. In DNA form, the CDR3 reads TGTGCCAGCAGTGTGGACACGGGTATTTTTGAAAAACTGTTTTTT.

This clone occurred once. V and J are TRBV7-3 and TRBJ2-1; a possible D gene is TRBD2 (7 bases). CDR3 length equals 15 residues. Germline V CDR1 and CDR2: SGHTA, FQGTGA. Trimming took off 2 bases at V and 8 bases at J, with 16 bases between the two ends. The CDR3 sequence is CASSLGGGASDEQFF. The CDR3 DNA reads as TGTGCCAGCAGCTTAGGAGGGGGGGCGTCGGATGAGCAGTTCTTC.

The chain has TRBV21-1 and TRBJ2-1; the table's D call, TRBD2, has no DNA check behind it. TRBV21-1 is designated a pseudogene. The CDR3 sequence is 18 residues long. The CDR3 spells CASSAGLAVPGGFNEQFF. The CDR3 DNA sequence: TGTGCCAGCAGCGCGGGACTAGCGGTCCCCGGAGGGTTCAATGAGCAGTTCTTC.

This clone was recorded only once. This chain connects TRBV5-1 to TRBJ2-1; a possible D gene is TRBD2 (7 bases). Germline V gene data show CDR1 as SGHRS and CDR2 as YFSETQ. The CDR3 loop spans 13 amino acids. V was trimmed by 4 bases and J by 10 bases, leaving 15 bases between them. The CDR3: CASSRRGAGEQFF. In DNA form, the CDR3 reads TGCGCCAGCAGCCGCCGGGGGGCAGGAGAGCAGTTCTTC.

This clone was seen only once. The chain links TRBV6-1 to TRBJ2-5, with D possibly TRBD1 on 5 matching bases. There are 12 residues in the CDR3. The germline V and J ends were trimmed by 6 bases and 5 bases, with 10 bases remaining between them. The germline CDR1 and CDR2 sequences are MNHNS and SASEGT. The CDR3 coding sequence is TGTGCCAGCAGAAGGGGATGGGAGACCCAGTACTTC. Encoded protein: CASRRGWETQYF.

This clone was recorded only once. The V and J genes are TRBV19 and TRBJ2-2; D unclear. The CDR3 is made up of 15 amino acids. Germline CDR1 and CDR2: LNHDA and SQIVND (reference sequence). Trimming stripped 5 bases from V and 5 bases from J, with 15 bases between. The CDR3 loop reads CASSAGNLNTGELFF. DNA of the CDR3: TGTGCCAGTAGTGCCGGAAACCTAAATACCGGGGAGCTGTTTTTT.

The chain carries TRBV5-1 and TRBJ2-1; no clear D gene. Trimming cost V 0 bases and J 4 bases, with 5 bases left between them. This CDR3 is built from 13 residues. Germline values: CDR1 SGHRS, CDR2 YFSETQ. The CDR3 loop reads CASSLVEYNEQFF. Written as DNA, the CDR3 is TGCGCCAGCAGCTTGGTTGAGTACAATGAGCAGTTCTTC.